One sample yielded the 5 T cell receptor beta chains listed below, sequenced in a study of CD8 T cells in Susac syndrome. A quantity of about 0.5 to 1 ug RNA underwent reverse transcription using random hexamers. MiXCR was run by TCRdb on the immunoSEQ multiplex PCR reads, yielding one entry per CDR3 protein. This table holds roughly 120,000 distinct CDR3 sequences, about 94% found once. What was sequenced was CD4+ T cells from PBMCs. The receptors shown here come from a human donor in good health.

The chain recombines TRBV6-2 or TRBV6-3 with TRBJ2-3; unclear D gene. This CDR3 has 17 residues. V was cut by 2 bases and J by 2 bases, with 17 bases left in between. The germline CDR1 and CDR2 sequences are MNHEY and SVGEGT. CDR3 DNA sequence: TGTGCCAGCAGTTACGCAACTCACCGGCCTTCCACAGATACGCAGTATTTT. Translating it yields CASSYATHRPSTDTQYF.

This clonotype was counted once. This chain joins TRBV23-1 and TRBJ2-1; 11 bases fit TRBD2. TRBV23-1 has ORF status, its function being uncertain. Losses at the gene ends were 3 bases for V and 5 bases for J; bases not matched to a gene: 12. The CDR3 is 18 amino acids. CDR3 DNA sequence: TGCGCCAGCAGTCATCTGGTCGTTGGGACTAGCGGCGACAATGAGCAGTTCTTC. Its protein product is CASSHLVVGTSGDNEQFF.

This chain connects TRBV12-3 or TRBV12-4 to TRBJ2-2; 8 nucleotides agree with TRBD1. This CDR3 is built from 16 residues. V was clipped by 3 bases and J by 5 bases; unmatched bases: 8. The CDR3 nucleotides read TGTGCCAGCAGTTTGGGAGCAGGGGGCTTGACCGGGGAGCTGTTTTTT. Translation: CASSLGAGGLTGELFF.

The genes are TRBV30 and TRBJ1-1, with 10 positions matching TRBD1. The trim removed 2 bases at V and 0 bases at J, leaving 3 bases unmatched. CDR3 length equals 15 residues. Germline V gives CDR1 GTSNPN, CDR2 SVGIG (reference sequence). In DNA, the CDR3 is TGTGCCTGGAGTCCCGGGACAGGGGTGAACACTGAAGCTTTCTTT. The encoded protein is CAWSPGTGVNTEAFF.

The V and J genes are TRBV20-1 and TRBJ2-3, with 8 bases matching TRBD2. Trimming removed 5 bases from V and 0 bases from J; junction bases left unmatched: 4. Per germline, CDR1 DFQATT and CDR2 SNEGSKA (reference sequence). The CDR3 consists of 14 residues. The CDR3 nucleotides read TGCAGTGCTGGATTAGCGGGGAGCACAGATACGCAGTATTTT. Residues: CSAGLAGSTDTQYF.